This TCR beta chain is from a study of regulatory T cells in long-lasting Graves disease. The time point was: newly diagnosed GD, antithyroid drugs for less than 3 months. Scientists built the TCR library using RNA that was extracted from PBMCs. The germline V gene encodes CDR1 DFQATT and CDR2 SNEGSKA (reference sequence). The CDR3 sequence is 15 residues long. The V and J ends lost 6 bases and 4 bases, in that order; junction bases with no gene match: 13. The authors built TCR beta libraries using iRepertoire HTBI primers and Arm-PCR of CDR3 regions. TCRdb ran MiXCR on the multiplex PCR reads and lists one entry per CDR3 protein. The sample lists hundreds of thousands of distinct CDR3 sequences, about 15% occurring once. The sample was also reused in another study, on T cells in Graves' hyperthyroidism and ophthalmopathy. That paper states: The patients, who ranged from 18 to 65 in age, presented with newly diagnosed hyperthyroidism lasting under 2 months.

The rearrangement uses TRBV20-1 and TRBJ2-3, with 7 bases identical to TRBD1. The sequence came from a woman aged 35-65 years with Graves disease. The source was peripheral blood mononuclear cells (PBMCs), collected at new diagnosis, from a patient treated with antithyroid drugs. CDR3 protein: CSAPPRQGFPDTQYF. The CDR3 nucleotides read TGCAGTGCCCCTCCGAGACAGGGTTTCCCAGATACGCAGTATTTT.